This T cell receptor (beta chain) was documented in a study of control samples from healthy donors and cancer patients. This table comes from immunoSEQ multiplex PCR, and its TCRdb copy is limited to in-frame clones, with some not included. The sample records over 200,000 clones, more than 65% being singletons. V was trimmed by 0 bases and J by 0 bases, leaving 9 bases between them. The CDR3 is made up of 15 amino acids. CDR1 is KGHSH, CDR2 LQKENI, per germline. The TCR comes from a woman in her sixties or seventies with lung cancer. The J gene is TRBJ2-7, the V gene TRBV18; unclear D gene. The material sequenced was PBMCs. Here the CDR3 reads CASSPPWSDSYEQYF. The CDR3 DNA follows: TGTGCCAGCTCACCACCTTGGTCAGACTCCTACGAGCAGTACTTC.